This T cell receptor beta chain stems from a study of response to subunit inactivated influenza vaccine. This clonotype has just a few counts. What it binds is not known. Study-wide results and limits: There was a suggestion from the authors that each seasonal influenza vaccination recruits few new T cells.

Each CDR3 protein is one row after TCRdb ran MiXCR on the RT-PCR reads. The sample lists 700,000 to 800,000 distinct CDR3 sequences; approximately 18% were seen once. CDR3 length: 16 residues. The V and J ends lost 5 bases and 1 base, in that order; junction bases with no gene match: 6. Germline CDR1 SEHNR, CDR2 FQNEAQ (reference sequence). This clonotype originated in a man aged 45-65 years who received an inactivated influenza vaccine. The input for sequencing was PBMCs from blood, taken more than 4 days after vaccination. The J gene is TRBJ2-3, the V gene TRBV7-9; 10 nucleotides line up with TRBD2. The CDR3 bases are TGTGCCAGCAGCCGCTCTAGCGGGAGAGGCACAGATACGCAGTATTTT. It codes for CASSRSSGRGTDTQYF.